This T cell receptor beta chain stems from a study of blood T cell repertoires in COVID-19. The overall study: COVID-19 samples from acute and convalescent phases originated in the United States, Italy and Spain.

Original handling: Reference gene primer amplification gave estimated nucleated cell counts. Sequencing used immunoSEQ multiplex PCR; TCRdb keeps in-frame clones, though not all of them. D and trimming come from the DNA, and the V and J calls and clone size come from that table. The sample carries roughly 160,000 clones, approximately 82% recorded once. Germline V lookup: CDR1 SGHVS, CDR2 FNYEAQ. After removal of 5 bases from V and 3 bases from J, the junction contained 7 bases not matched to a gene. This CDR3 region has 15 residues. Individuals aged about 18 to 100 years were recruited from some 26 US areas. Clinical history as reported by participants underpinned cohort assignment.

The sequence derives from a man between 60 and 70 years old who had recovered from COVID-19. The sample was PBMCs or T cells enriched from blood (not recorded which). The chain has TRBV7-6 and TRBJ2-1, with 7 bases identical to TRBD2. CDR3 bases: TGTGCCAGCAGCCACGAGGGCGGGGGCTACAATGAGCAGTTCTTC. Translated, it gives CASSHEGGGYNEQFF.